These 27 T cell receptor beta chains share one sample of origin, sequenced in a study of cytomegalovirus exposure and HLA in healthy donors. Primers included in the PCR were 60 Vbeta and 13 Jbeta primers. Assay: immunoSEQ multiplex PCR; the TCRdb copy retains only in-frame clones and omits some. The sample consists of hundreds of thousands of clones, roughly 91% of them appearing once. The sample comprised PBMCs. These receptors were taken from a woman under 30 in good health and CMV-seronegative.

This chain uses TRBV7-3 with TRBJ2-1; 11 bases agree with TRBD2. CDR3 size: 16 residues. Germline CDR1 reads SGHTA; CDR2 reads FQGTGA. The J segment lost 5 bases and the V segment lost 2 bases, leaving 5 bases of the junction unmatched. This CDR3 reads CASSLRLAGMNNEQFF. The CDR3 nucleotides read TGTGCCAGCAGCTTACGACTAGCGGGGATGAACAATGAGCAGTTCTTC.

V gene TRBV7-6 combines with J gene TRBJ2-1; 9 positions match TRBD2. The ends lost 5 bases at V and 10 bases at J; junction bases unmatched: 9. The CDR3 has 14 amino acids. Germline V gene data show CDR1 as SGHVS and CDR2 as FNYEAQ. The CDR3 is CASSHRVAGEEQFF. The CDR3 DNA sequence: TGTGCCAGCAGCCACAGGGTAGCGGGAGAAGAGCAGTTCTTC. The full variable domain, its missing parts supplied by reference TRBV7-6 and TRBJ2-1, is GAGVSQSPRYKVTKRGQDVALRCDPISGHVSLYWYRQALGQGPEFLTYFNYEAQQDKSGLPNDRFSAERPEGSISTLTIQRTEQRDSAMYRCASSHRVAGEEQFFGPGTRLTVL.

The chain combines TRBV14 with TRBJ2-5, with 8 bases that match TRBD2. Per germline, CDR1 SGHDN and CDR2 FVKESK. The CDR3 consists of 18 residues. After removal of 3 bases from V and 3 bases from J, the junction contained 15 bases not matched to a gene. The CDR3 sequence: CASSHSFTQSGSEETQYF. CDR3 sequence (DNA): TGTGCCAGCAGCCACTCCTTTACTCAGAGCGGGAGTGAAGAGACCCAGTACTTC.

This chain joins TRBV19 and TRBJ2-5, with D uncertain. CDR3 length: 13 amino acids. The germline V gene encodes CDR1 LNHDA and CDR2 SQIVND (reference sequence). With 7 bases removed from V and 1 base from J, the gap between germline ends came to 10 bases. The CDR3 reads CASTSGLQETQYF. Written as DNA, the CDR3 is TGTGCCAGTACCTCAGGTCTCCAAGAGACCCAGTACTTC.

This chain links TRBV7-9 with TRBJ2-7, with 8 bases matching TRBD1. CDR1 and CDR2 (germline): SEHNR, FQNEAQ (reference sequence). The V and J ends lost 4 bases and 3 bases, in that order; junction bases with no gene match: 8. This CDR3 comprises 15 residues. The CDR3 region has the DNA TGTGCCAGCAGCTCCTTGGGGACAGGCCTCTACGAGCAGTACTTC. It yields the protein CASSSLGTGLYEQYF.

V usage is TRBV5-1 and J usage is TRBJ1-1, with TRBD1 matching 12 bases. Germline CDR1 is SGHRS and CDR2 is YFSETQ. After removal of 3 bases from V and 6 bases from J, the junction contained 6 bases not matched to a gene. The CDR3 extends over 15 amino acids. CDR3 sequence: CASSWGTGGAPEAFF. As DNA, the CDR3 is TGCGCCAGCAGCTGGGGGACAGGGGGCGCACCTGAAGCTTTCTTT.

The chain is built from TRBV13 and TRBJ2-3; TRBD2 is a possible D gene (5 bases). The germline gives CDR1 PRHDT, CDR2 FYEKMQ (reference sequence). This CDR3 comprises 16 residues. The V end lost 4 bases, the J end lost 6 bases, and 20 bases lay between the germline ends. This chain's CDR3 is CASSSDLAIPYDTQYF. In DNA form, the CDR3 reads TGTGCCAGCAGCTCCGACTTAGCGATACCCTACGATACGCAGTATTTT.

The chain is built from TRBV25-1 and TRBJ2-5; D not certain. Germline V lookup: CDR1 MGHDK, CDR2 SYGVNS. V lost 2 bases, J lost 5 bases, and 15 bases lay in between. The CDR3 extends over 15 amino acids. This CDR3 is CASSENTATMETQYF. The CDR3 DNA reads as TGTGCCAGCAGTGAAAATACAGCCACCATGGAGACCCAGTACTTC.

This clone was counted a single time. This sequence joins TRBV21-1 and TRBJ2-3; no check of the table's D call, TRBD2, against the DNA was made. TRBV21-1 is tagged as a pseudogene. The CDR3 has 15 amino acids. Here the CDR3 DNA reads TGTGCCAGCAACAAGGAGCGGGAGCGGCCAGATACGCAGTATTTT. Amino acid sequence: CASNKERERPDTQYF.

V usage is TRBV18 and J usage is TRBJ1-1, with a tentative D call TRBD1 (6 bases). V lost 2 bases and J 3 bases, leaving 10 bases between the germline ends. The length of the CDR3 is 14 residues. In germline, CDR1 is KGHSH, CDR2 LQKENI. CDR3 region: CASSPRGWDTEAFF. The CDR3 DNA is TGTGCCAGCTCACCAAGGGGGTGGGACACTGAAGCTTTCTTT.

This sequence joins TRBV19 and TRBJ2-1; TRBD2 matches 9 bases. The ends lost 2 bases at V and 4 bases at J; junction bases unmatched: 3. CDR3 length: 15 amino acids. From germline, CDR1 is LNHDA and CDR2 SQIVND (reference sequence). CDR3 in DNA: TGTGCCAGTAGTATATCTAGCGGGATTTACAATGAGCAGTTCTTC. Its translation is CASSISSGIYNEQFF.

This chain joins TRBV6-6 and TRBJ1-2; D unresolved. The germline CDR1 and CDR2 sequences are MNHNY and SVGAGI (reference sequence). This CDR3 is built from 13 residues. Trimming removed 6 bases from V and 4 bases from J, with 12 bases in between. The DNA for the CDR3 is TGTGCCAGCAGCCCGACAAGCCCCTATGGCTACACCTTC. It yields the protein CASSPTSPYGYTF.

On this clone itself: Compared with germline, one end of the junction differs, possibly owing to a read error. This chain uses TRBV13 with TRBJ1-5; D is unclear. Germline loops: CDR1 PRHDT, CDR2 FYEKMQ (reference sequence). CDR3 length: 13 residues. DNA of the CDR3: TGTGCCAACAGCTTGACAAGATATCAGCCCCAGCATTTT. Translating it yields CANSLTRYQPQHF.

This clone was recorded only once. The chain recombines TRBV19 with TRBJ2-7; a possible D gene is TRBD2 (7 bases). This CDR3 contains 15 residues. The V end was cut by 9 bases, the J end by 0 bases, with 18 bases between. Germline assignment: CDR1 LNHDA and CDR2 SQIVND (reference sequence). The CDR3 reads CASRTGGASSYEQYF. DNA of the CDR3: TGTGCCAGCCGAACTGGGGGGGCCAGCTCCTACGAGCAGTACTTC.

CDR3 nucleotides: TGCGCCAGCAGCGCGAAGGGACTAGCGGGAGTCTCCTACGAGCAGTACTTC. Encoded protein: CASSAKGLAGVSYEQYF. The chain is built from TRBV4-1 and TRBJ2-7; TRBD2 agrees at 14 bases. After removal of 5 bases from V and 0 bases from J, the junction contained 6 bases not matched to a gene. The V gene's germline CDR1 is MGHRA and CDR2 YSYEKL. CDR3 length equals 17 residues.

The genes are TRBV10-3 and TRBJ2-7; D is possibly TRBD2 (6 bases). This CDR3 contains 16 residues. CDR1 and CDR2 from the germline V gene are ENHRY and SYGVKD. Trimming shortened V by 11 bases and J by 5 bases, and 28 bases separated the two germline ends. CDR3 sequence (DNA): TGTGCCGCCGCGGACTATGTTACGTTTGGGAATCACGAGCAGTACTTC. This translates into CAAADYVTFGNHEQYF.

The chain has TRBV6-6 and TRBJ2-3; D is possibly TRBD1 (5 bases). The germline V and J ends were trimmed by 5 bases and 1 base, with 16 bases remaining between them. The CDR3 runs 16 residues. CDR1 and CDR2 from the germline V gene are MNHNY and SVGAGI (reference sequence). Written as DNA, the CDR3 is TGTGCCAGCAGTAACACAGGATTTACCCGCACAGATACGCAGTATTTT. It specifies CASSNTGFTRTDTQYF.

This clone was detected a few times. V gene TRBV5-1 combines with J gene TRBJ1-1; tentative D call: TRBD1 (5 bases). The CDR3 loop spans 12 amino acids. V lost 2 bases to trimming and J lost 5 bases, with 7 bases between them. Germline values: CDR1 SGHRS, CDR2 YFSETQ. CDR3: CASSFRGTEAFF. CDR3 nucleotide sequence: TGCGCCAGCAGCTTTCGGGGGACTGAAGCTTTCTTT.

V gene TRBV5-1 combines with J gene TRBJ1-1, with 9 positions matching TRBD1. The CDR3 contains 17 residues. V shed 2 bases and J 0 bases; nucleotides not matched to a gene: 8. The germline gives CDR1 SGHRS, CDR2 YFSETQ. For the CDR3, the DNA is TGCGCCAGCAGCTTAGGACAGGGGTCTTTTTTGAACACTGAAGCTTTCTTT. Protein sequence: CASSLGQGSFLNTEAFF.

The chain joins TRBV5-6 to TRBJ2-7; TRBD1 matches 10 bases. The V gene's germline CDR1 is SGHDT and CDR2 YYEEEE. The J segment lost 3 bases and the V segment lost 2 bases, leaving 2 bases of the junction unmatched. CDR3 length: 14 amino acids. CDR3 in DNA: TGTGCCAGCAGCTTCTGGGACAGGGGCTACGAGCAGTACTTC. Its translation: CASSFWDRGYEQYF.

The chain combines TRBV5-1 with TRBJ2-1, with TRBD1 identical over 10 bases. CDR1 SGHRS and CDR2 YFSETQ come from the germline V gene. The CDR3 runs to 15 residues. V lost 4 bases to trimming and J lost 4 bases; unmatched junction nucleotides: 5. The CDR3 reads CASSTGQGNYNEQFF. DNA of the CDR3: TGCGCCAGCAGCACGGGACAGGGGAATTACAATGAGCAGTTCTTC.

V is TRBV10-2 and J is TRBJ1-2; 8 bases are shared with TRBD1. This CDR3 region has 13 residues. The ends lost 2 bases at V and 4 bases at J; junction bases unmatched: 0. Germline V gene data show CDR1 as WSHSY and CDR2 as SAAADI. CDR3: CASSEDRGYGYTF. CDR3 bases: TGCGCCAGCAGTGAGGACAGGGGCTATGGCTACACCTTC.

The chain uses TRBV27 and TRBJ2-3; unclear D gene. Per the germline V gene, CDR1 is MNHEY and CDR2 is SMNVEV (reference sequence). The CDR3 is 12 amino acids. Trimming shortened V by 5 bases and J by 6 bases, and 9 bases separated the two germline ends. The CDR3 sequence is CASSPRWDTQYF. The CDR3 DNA is TGTGCCAGCAGTCCTAGATGGGATACGCAGTATTTT.

This chain links TRBV4-1 with TRBJ1-4; TRBD1 agrees at 9 bases. V lost 6 bases to trimming and J lost 10 bases; unmatched junction nucleotides: 15. Germline V lookup: CDR1 MGHRA, CDR2 YSYEKL. The CDR3 runs to 16 residues. The CDR3 coding sequence is TGCGCCAGCAGGCGGACCGGGACAGGGCTTATCGGAAAACTGTTTTTT. Amino acids: CASRRTGTGLIGKLFF.

The chain has TRBV7-2 and TRBJ1-4, with a weak D call TRBD1 (5 bases). Germline V gene lookup returns CDR1 SGHTA and CDR2 FQGNSA. Trimming shortened V by 2 bases and J by 0 bases, and 7 bases separated the two germline ends. The CDR3 totals 15 residues. DNA for the CDR3: TGTGCCAGCAGCTTATTAGGGGCAACTAATGAAAAACTGTTTTTT. Amino acid sequence: CASSLLGATNEKLFF.

The J gene is TRBJ2-1, the V gene TRBV11-3; 9 nucleotides agree with TRBD2. The CDR3 is 16 amino acids. The germline gives CDR1 SGHNT, CDR2 YENEEA. V shed 4 bases and J 3 bases; nucleotides not matched to a gene: 7. CDR3 protein: CASSSGLARGYNEQFF. The CDR3 DNA follows: TGTGCCAGCAGCTCCGGACTAGCGAGGGGCTACAATGAGCAGTTCTTC. Combining the CDR3 with reference TRBV11-3 and TRBJ2-1 gives the whole variable domain EAGVVQSPRYKIIEKKQPVAFWCNPISGHNTLYWYLQNLGQGPELLIRYENEEAVDDSQLPKDRFSAERLKGVDSTLKIQPAELGDSAVYLCASSSGLARGYNEQFFGPGTRLTVL.

V gene TRBV7-9 combines with J gene TRBJ1-1; D ambiguous. This CDR3 is built from 14 residues. The germline V gene encodes CDR1 SEHNR and CDR2 FQNEAQ (reference sequence). Trimming stripped 8 bases from V and 0 bases from J, with 13 bases between. CDR3 amino acids: CASARGGVNTEAFF. The CDR3 coding sequence is TGTGCCAGCGCCCGGGGTGGCGTGAACACTGAAGCTTTCTTT.